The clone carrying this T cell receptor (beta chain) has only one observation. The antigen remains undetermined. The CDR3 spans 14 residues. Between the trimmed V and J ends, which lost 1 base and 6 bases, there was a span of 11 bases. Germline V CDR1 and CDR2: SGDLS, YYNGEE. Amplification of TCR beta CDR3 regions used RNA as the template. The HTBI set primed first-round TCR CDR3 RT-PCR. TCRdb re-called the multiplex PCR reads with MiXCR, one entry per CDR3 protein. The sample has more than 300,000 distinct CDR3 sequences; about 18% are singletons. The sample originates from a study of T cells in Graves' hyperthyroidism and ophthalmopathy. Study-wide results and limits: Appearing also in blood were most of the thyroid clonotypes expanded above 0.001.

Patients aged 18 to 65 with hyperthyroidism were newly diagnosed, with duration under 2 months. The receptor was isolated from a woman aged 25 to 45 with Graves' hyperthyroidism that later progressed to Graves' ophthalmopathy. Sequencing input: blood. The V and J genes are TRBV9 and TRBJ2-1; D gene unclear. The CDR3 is CASSVTPEPNEQFF. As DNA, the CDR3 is TGTGCCAGCAGCGTAACCCCTGAACCCAATGAGCAGTTCTTC.